These 25 T cell receptor beta chains were sequenced from one sample in a study of PD-1 blockade in mismatch repair-deficient tumors. Measured with immunoSEQ multiplex PCR; TCRdb has only the in-frame clones, and not every one. The sample has tens of thousands of clones, around 73% seen once. The material was peripheral blood, obtained 2 weeks after starting pembrolizumab. The receptor source for this set is an adult with mismatch repair-deficient cancer.

The genes are TRBV4-3 and TRBJ1-1; 7 positions match TRBD1. V trimming: 0 bases; J trimming: 5 bases; junction bases outside the gene matches: 9. CDR1 is LGHNA and CDR2 is YSLEER in the germline V gene. This CDR3 comprises 16 residues. CDR3 sequence (DNA): TGCGCCAGCAGCCAAGACCAAAACAGGGGATTGACTGAAGCTTTCTTT. It translates to CASSQDQNRGLTEAFF.

The chain has TRBV27 and TRBJ2-2; 9 nucleotides line up with TRBD1. J was trimmed by 7 bases and V by 5 bases; bases with no gene match: 8. Per germline, CDR1 MNHEY and CDR2 SMNVEV (reference sequence). The CDR3 length is 15 residues. CDR3 in amino acids: CASSETGTGIGELFF. The CDR3 DNA follows: TGTGCCAGCAGTGAGACCGGGACAGGGATCGGGGAGCTGTTTTTT.

This clone occurred once. The chain joins TRBV30 to TRBJ1-4, with a weak D call TRBD1 (5 bases). Germline CDR1 and CDR2: GTSNPN and SVGIG (reference sequence). V was pared by 2 bases and J by 3 bases, with 19 bases between. CDR3 length equals 17 residues. This chain's CDR3 is CAWSRDDYSGANEKLFF. The CDR3 DNA sequence: TGTGCCTGGAGTAGAGACGATTATTCGGGGGCTAATGAAAAACTGTTTTTT. Using reference TRBV30 and TRBJ1-4 for the parts outside the CDR3, the full variable domain is SQTIHQWPATLVQPVGSPLSLECTVEGTSNPNLYWYRQAAGRGLQLLFYSVGIGQISSEVPQNLSASRPQDRQFILSSKKLLLSDSGFYLCAWSRDDYSGANEKLFFGSGTQLSVL.

The V call is TRBV19, the J call TRBJ2-1, with 14 bases that match TRBD2. CDR1 is LNHDA, CDR2 SQIVND, per germline (reference sequence). The CDR3 has 14 residues. The ends lost 5 bases at V and 12 bases at J; junction bases unmatched: 6. This CDR3 is CASSPGLAGVSQFF. CDR3 nucleotide sequence: TGTGCCAGTAGTCCGGGACTAGCGGGAGTATCGCAGTTCTTC.

The rearrangement links TRBV6-1 to TRBJ1-1; D is unresolved. From germline, CDR1 is MNHNS and CDR2 SASEGT. Trimming took off 6 bases at V and 4 bases at J, with 6 bases between the two ends. The length of the CDR3 is 11 residues. CDR3 nucleotide sequence: TGTGCCAGCAGATGGAGCACTGAAGCTTTCTTT. Translation gives CASRWSTEAFF.

The J gene is TRBJ2-1, the V gene TRBV30; D unresolved. V was clipped by 0 bases and J by 5 bases, with 8 bases between them. CDR3 size: 13 residues. The V gene's germline CDR1 is GTSNPN and CDR2 SVGIG (reference sequence). In DNA, the CDR3 is TGTGCCTGGAGTGTAATAGGGAACAATGAGCAGTTCTTC. Its protein is CAWSVIGNNEQFF.

The genes are TRBV2 and TRBJ2-5, with TRBD2 identical over 12 bases. Germline values: CDR1 SNHLY, CDR2 FYNNEI. This CDR3 is 15 amino acids long. V was pared by 10 bases and J by 5 bases, with 11 bases of the junction left unmatched. CDR3 loop: CATGLAGNVRETQYF. The CDR3 coding sequence is TGTGCCACTGGACTAGCGGGGAATGTACGGGAGACCCAGTACTTC.

CDR3 nucleotide sequence: TGTGCCACCAGCGACCCGGGGACTAGGTGCGAGCAGTACTTC. This gives the protein CATSDPGTRCEQYF. This rearrangement joins TRBV15 to TRBJ2-7, with 8 nucleotides matching TRBD2. After removal of 5 bases from V and 6 bases from J, the junction contained 9 bases not matched to a gene. Germline CDR1 and CDR2: LNHNV and YYDKDF (reference sequence). This CDR3 comprises 14 residues.

The V and J genes are TRBV7-6 and TRBJ2-1, with 13 bases fitting TRBD2. Germline V lookup: CDR1 SGHVS, CDR2 FNYEAQ. Trimming cost V 5 bases and J 5 bases; bases outside gene matches: 18. This CDR3 has 20 amino acids. CDR3 coding DNA: TGTGCCAGCAGCCGAATGGGACTAGCGGGATTAGGGGGTATCCACAATGAGCAGTTCTTC. Its protein product is CASSRMGLAGLGGIHNEQFF.

The chain links TRBV29-1 to TRBJ1-2; TRBD1 aligns across 7 bases. Germline CDR1 reads SQVTM; CDR2 reads ANQGSEA. The CDR3 loop spans 13 amino acids. Germline trimming cut 0 bases from V and 6 bases from J; bases unmatched to any gene: 4. CDR3 nucleotide sequence: TGCAGCGTTGAAGAAGTCAGGGGGAATGGCTACACCTTC. Translation: CSVEEVRGNGYTF. Complete variable domain (other parts from reference TRBV29-1 and TRBJ1-2): SAVISQKPSRDICQRGTSLTIQCQVDSQVTMMFWYRQQPGQSLTLIATANQGSEATYESGFVIDKFPISRPNLTFSTLTVSNMSPEDSSIYLCSVEEVRGNGYTFGSGTRLTVV.

The CDR3 protein is CASSNRQREWFEQFF. The CDR3 DNA sequence: TGTGCCAGCAGCAATAGACAGCGGGAGTGGTTTGAGCAGTTCTTC. The chain combines TRBV21-1 with TRBJ2-1; the table's D gene call, TRBD2, was not cross checked with the DNA. TRBV21-1 is an annotated pseudogene. CDR3 length: 15 amino acids.

V is TRBV6-1 and J is TRBJ2-5; D is unresolved. V lost 3 bases and J lost 6, with 8 bases in between. Germline CDR1 and CDR2: MNHNS and SASEGT. The CDR3 covers 12 residues. This chain's CDR3 is CASSESLQTQYF. CDR3 DNA: TGTGCCAGCAGTGAGAGCTTGCAGACCCAGTACTTC.

This clone appeared a single time. The rearrangement uses TRBV30 and TRBJ2-3; 7 bases align to TRBD2. Germline values: CDR1 GTSNPN, CDR2 SVGIG (reference sequence). CDR3 length: 14 amino acids. Trimming removed 4 bases from V and 3 bases from J; junction bases left unmatched: 7. CDR3 in amino acids: CAWTPAGLTDTQYF. DNA of the CDR3: TGTGCCTGGACTCCAGCGGGATTGACAGATACGCAGTATTTT.

The V gene is TRBV5-1, the J gene TRBJ2-2; 7 bases match TRBD1. Germline CDR1 and CDR2: SGHRS and YFSETQ. This CDR3 comprises 15 residues. The trim removed 4 bases at V and 5 bases at J, leaving 8 bases unmatched. The CDR3 DNA reads TGCGCCAGCAGCGGATCCGGGACAGCGACCGGGGAGCTGTTTTTT. Translated: CASSGSGTATGELFF.

The V call is TRBV6-5, the J call TRBJ2-7; D remains unclear. Deletions cut 2 bases from V and 5 bases from J, with 10 bases between. CDR1 and CDR2 from the germline V gene are MNHEY and SVGAGI. The length of the CDR3 is 13 residues. The CDR3 loop is CASSYAVGDEQYF. The CDR3 DNA follows: TGTGCCAGCAGTTACGCGGTAGGAGACGAGCAGTACTTC.

This chain links TRBV28 with TRBJ2-7; tentative D call: TRBD2 (5 bases). This CDR3 spans 19 amino acids. The V gene's germline CDR1 is MDHEN and CDR2 SYDVKM. Trimming removed 5 bases from V and 1 base from J, with 27 bases in between. The CDR3, as DNA: TGTGCCAGCAGTCTTCCCGATCAGAGTTTCCTAGCTTCTTCCTACGAGCAGTACTTC. Its protein is CASSLPDQSFLASSYEQYF.

The sample holds a few counts of this clone. The chain employs TRBV19 and TRBJ2-1; 8 bases agree with TRBD1. This CDR3 is built from 14 residues. The J segment lost 6 bases and the V segment lost 9 bases, leaving 10 bases of the junction unmatched. The germline CDR1 and CDR2 sequences are LNHDA and SQIVND (reference sequence). CDR3 residues: CASRTDRETNEQFF. The CDR3 coding sequence is TGTGCCAGCCGGACGGACAGGGAGACCAATGAGCAGTTCTTC.

The chain is built from TRBV21-1 and TRBJ2-1. TRBV21-1 is a known pseudogene. The CDR3 extends over 20 amino acids. CDR3 sequence reads: CASSKEGPYSGRVLDNEQFF. The CDR3 DNA sequence: TGTGCCAGCAGCAAAGAGGGACCTTACTCCGGACGGGTTCTCGACAATGAGCAGTTCTTC.

The chain employs TRBV6-1 and TRBJ1-5; no clear D. Per the germline V gene, CDR1 is MNHNS and CDR2 is SASEGT. V lost 11 bases to trimming and J lost 5 bases, with 16 bases between them. The CDR3 is 13 residues long. This CDR3 reads CAVRRGTDQPQHF. The CDR3 bases are TGTGCCGTTCGTCGGGGTACGGATCAGCCCCAGCATTTT.

The chain links TRBV30 to TRBJ1-2; D is uncertain. The CDR3 is 12 residues long. Germline V gives CDR1 GTSNPN, CDR2 SVGIG (reference sequence). Trimming stripped 2 bases from V and 3 bases from J, with 7 bases between. The CDR3 bases are TGTGCCTGGAGTTCCCCGGACTATGGCTACACCTTC. Protein sequence: CAWSSPDYGYTF.

The rearrangement joins TRBV6-5 to TRBJ1-2; D is undetermined. Trimming removed 2 bases from V and 0 bases from J, with 10 bases in between. CDR3 size: 15 residues. The germline gives CDR1 MNHEY, CDR2 SVGAGI. The CDR3 DNA follows: TGTGCCAGCAGTTACGGGCGCAGTACTAACTATGGCTACACCTTC. Encoded protein: CASSYGRSTNYGYTF.

The chain combines TRBV28 with TRBJ1-4; D is possibly TRBD1 (5 bases). V lost 3 bases and J 10 bases, leaving 18 bases between the germline ends. Germline V gene data show CDR1 as MDHEN and CDR2 as SYDVKM. The CDR3 has 15 residues. The CDR3 loop is CASSLSGGGFGKLFF. As DNA, the CDR3 is TGTGCCAGCAGTTTGTCTGGGGGTGGGTTCGGAAAACTGTTTTTT.

The chain has TRBV30 and TRBJ2-2; 9 bases match TRBD1. V dropped 0 bases and J dropped 4; count of bases not matched to a gene: 9. CDR1 is GTSNPN, CDR2 SVGIG, per germline (reference sequence). CDR3 length: 17 amino acids. The CDR3 nucleotides read TGTGCCTGGAGTGTGGGGGGCGGGACAGGGTTCACCGGGGAGCTGTTTTTT. This translates into CAWSVGGGTGFTGELFF.

The chain carries TRBV28 and TRBJ1-1; 8 nucleotides align to TRBD1. V shed 7 bases and J 0 bases; nucleotides not matched to a gene: 16. CDR3 length: 18 residues. Germline assignment: CDR1 MDHEN and CDR2 SYDVKM. The CDR3 loop is CASKVSGQGPKLNTEAFF. CDR3 nucleotide sequence: TGTGCCAGCAAAGTAAGCGGACAGGGTCCGAAATTGAACACTGAAGCTTTCTTT.

The CDR3 DNA reads as TGTGCCTGGAAAGGGTCATATTTCACCGGGGAGCTGTTTTTT. Its protein is CAWKGSYFTGELFF. This sequence joins TRBV30 and TRBJ2-2; D is undetermined. The germline V gene encodes CDR1 GTSNPN and CDR2 SVGIG (reference sequence). Deletions cut 4 bases from V and 4 bases from J, with 13 bases between. This CDR3 region has 14 residues.